The 27 T cell receptor beta chains below come from one sample, sequenced in a study of blood T cells in healthy people across ages (dated by TCRdb to between 2014 and 2017). Receptor amplification or capture employed 5' RACE. The sequencing machine was an Illumina HiSeq 2500. A second PCR of roughly 7 to 11 cycles was performed with a sample-barcoded 5' primer and a J-beta primer mix. Clones were called with MiXCR by TCRdb after fastp trimmed the public reads at Q25, and only in-frame beta chains were retained. Records with the same CDR3 protein are collapsed into one entry carrying the most frequent genes and DNA. The table for this sample lists roughly 1.4 million distinct CDR3 sequences; approximately 59% of them were counted only once. Roughly 6.3% of the sample comes from the top ten. Material for sequencing was blood. Every receptor here comes from a man younger than 35 in good health.

The chain carries TRBV20-1 and TRBJ2-5; weak D call: TRBD2 (6 bases). Per germline, CDR1 DFQATT and CDR2 SNEGSKA (reference sequence). CDR3 length: 15 amino acids. The V end lost 0 bases, the J end lost 0 bases, and 11 bases lay between the germline ends. The CDR3 here is CSARDVRTNQETQYF. CDR3 coding DNA: TGCAGTGCTAGAGATGTACGGACTAACCAAGAGACCCAGTACTTC.

This clonotype has more than one count but fewer than ten. The CDR3 DNA reads TGTGCCAGCAGCGTCGGGACTCTCGAGACCCAGTACTTC. Translating it yields CASSVGTLETQYF. The chain uses TRBV9 and TRBJ2-5; tentatively, D is TRBD2 (6 bases). The CDR3 is 13 residues long. Trimming removed 2 bases from V and 5 bases from J, with 10 bases in between. CDR1 SGDLS and CDR2 YYNGEE come from the germline V gene.

This clonotype was detected a few times. The V gene is TRBV2, the J gene TRBJ2-1; no definite D call. This CDR3 is built from 12 residues. CDR1 is SNHLY and CDR2 is FYNNEI in the germline V gene. Deletions cut 6 bases from V and 7 bases from J, with 10 bases between. The CDR3 region is CASRGVGNEQFF. The CDR3 coding sequence is TGTGCCAGCAGAGGCGTCGGGAATGAGCAGTTCTTC.

The chain employs TRBV29-1 and TRBJ2-3, with 9 bases that match TRBD2. The germline gives CDR1 SQVTM, CDR2 ANQGSEA. This CDR3 is 16 amino acids long. J was trimmed by 0 bases and V by 4 bases; bases with no gene match: 8. The CDR3 reads CSVVKREDQSTDTQYF. The DNA for the CDR3 is TGCAGCGTTGTAAAGCGGGAGGATCAGAGCACAGATACGCAGTATTTT.

J is TRBJ2-7 and V is TRBV6-6, with 9 bases aligning to TRBD1. The trim removed 3 bases at V and 4 bases at J, leaving 10 bases unmatched. The CDR3 is 16 amino acids. CDR1 MNHNY and CDR2 SVGAGI come from the germline V gene (reference sequence). The CDR3 protein is CASSYNLDRGHYEQYF. CDR3 bases: TGTGCCAGCAGTTATAATTTGGACAGGGGACATTACGAGCAGTACTTC.

V and J are TRBV3-1 and TRBJ1-6; 8 bases fit TRBD1. J gave up 10 bases and V 1 base, and 9 bases lay outside the gene matches. The CDR3 runs 16 residues. The germline V gene has CDR1 LGHDT and CDR2 YNNKEL (reference sequence). The chain's CDR3 is CASSQAQGAGGSPLHF. CDR3 nucleotide sequence: TGTGCCAGCAGCCAAGCCCAGGGGGCAGGTGGATCACCCCTCCACTTT.

This chain uses TRBV16 with TRBJ1-2, with 8 positions matching TRBD1. CDR1 is KGHSY and CDR2 is FQNENV in the germline V gene. The V gene end was trimmed by 2 bases and the J gene end by 7 bases; junction bases not matched to a gene: 9. The CDR3 length is 15 residues. The CDR3 region is CASSQNRQGMGGYTF. CDR3 coding DNA: TGTGCCAGCAGCCAAAATCGACAGGGGATGGGTGGCTACACCTTC.

This clonotype was observed a few times. This sequence joins TRBV4-1 and TRBJ2-7, with D uncertain. This CDR3 is 14 amino acids long. Germline V lookup: CDR1 MGHRA, CDR2 YSYEKL. Trimming took off 4 bases at V and 2 bases at J, with 12 bases between the two ends. CDR3 region: CASSLRGLTYEQYF. CDR3 in DNA: TGCGCCAGCAGCCTTCGCGGTTTAACCTACGAGCAGTACTTC.

This clonotype was picked up many times. The V and J genes are TRBV27 and TRBJ2-3; the D is unclear. There are 15 residues in the CDR3. Per germline, CDR1 MNHEY and CDR2 SMNVEV (reference sequence). Trimming shortened V by 6 bases and J by 2 bases, and 15 bases separated the two germline ends. DNA for the CDR3: TGTGCCAGCAGAAACCTCGACCTTCTCACAGATACGCAGTATTTT. This encodes CASRNLDLLTDTQYF.

This chain joins TRBV29-1 and TRBJ2-3; 10 nucleotides line up with TRBD2. CDR1 is SQVTM, CDR2 ANQGSEA, per germline. Trimming took 2 bases from V and 6 from J; bases not matched to a gene: 8. The CDR3 contains 15 residues. This CDR3 reads CSVERSGGAPDTQYF. CDR3 DNA: TGCAGCGTTGAAAGGAGCGGGGGGGCCCCGGATACGCAGTATTTT.

This clonotype appeared a few times. J is TRBJ2-7 and V is TRBV5-1; 9 positions agree with TRBD2. Germline assignment: CDR1 SGHRS and CDR2 YFSETQ. The CDR3 has 18 amino acids. J gave up 0 bases and V 4 bases, and 14 bases lay outside the gene matches. The CDR3: CASSPGLAGAKGSYEQYF. The CDR3 DNA sequence: TGCGCCAGCAGCCCGGGACTAGCTGGGGCCAAAGGCTCCTACGAGCAGTACTTC.

The chain joins TRBV29-1 to TRBJ1-2; 12 bases are shared with TRBD1. Germline values: CDR1 SQVTM, CDR2 ANQGSEA. V lost 6 bases and J lost 3; bases outside the gene matches: 11. CDR3 size: 16 residues. CDR3 residues: CSVVGQGAFIHYGYTF. The DNA of the CDR3 is TGCAGCGTGGTGGGACAGGGGGCTTTTATTCACTATGGCTACACCTTC.

The rearrangement links TRBV5-5 to TRBJ1-2; the D is unclear. Germline V lookup: CDR1 SGHKS, CDR2 YYEKEE (reference sequence). This CDR3 is 16 amino acids long. The V and J ends lost 2 bases and 3 bases respectively, with 17 bases between them. The CDR3 DNA reads TGTGCCAGCAGCTTTGTTATGGGAGCGAATTACTATGGCTACACCTTC. Translated, it gives CASSFVMGANYYGYTF.

This clonotype is a singleton in its sample. The gene calls are TRBV20-1 and TRBJ2-1; 9 positions match TRBD2. This CDR3 has 15 amino acids. The trim removed 3 bases at V and 6 bases at J, leaving 9 bases unmatched. The V gene's germline CDR1 is DFQATT and CDR2 SNEGSKA (reference sequence). Here the CDR3 reads CSARAGLAGGNEQFF. DNA of the CDR3: TGCAGTGCTAGGGCGGGACTAGCCGGTGGCAATGAGCAGTTCTTC.

The chain employs TRBV25-1 and TRBJ1-4; D is possibly TRBD1 (5 bases). CDR3 length: 15 residues. Germline lookup yields CDR1 MGHDK and CDR2 SYGVNS. V was clipped by 1 base and J by 4 bases, with 10 bases between them. The CDR3 loop reads CASSESTVYNEKLFF. CDR3 bases: TGTGCCAGCAGTGAATCGACAGTTTATAATGAAAAACTGTTTTTT.

The genes are TRBV15 and TRBJ2-4; tentative D call: TRBD2 (5 bases). V was pared by 5 bases and J by 6 bases, with 8 bases between. Germline V CDR1 and CDR2: LNHNV, YYDKDF (reference sequence). This CDR3 has 12 residues. Written as DNA, the CDR3 is TGTGCCACCAGCGTAGGAGGAAACATTCAGTACTTC. Protein: CATSVGGNIQYF.

The rearrangement joins TRBV20-1 to TRBJ2-7; D call uncertain. Germline lookup yields CDR1 DFQATT and CDR2 SNEGSKA (reference sequence). The CDR3 is 12 amino acids. V was clipped by 4 bases and J by 5 bases, with 12 bases between them. This chain's CDR3 is CSAITVNHEQYF. CDR3 DNA: TGCAGTGCTATTACTGTAAACCACGAGCAGTACTTC.

The V gene is TRBV7-2, the J gene TRBJ1-5; D is unclear. Germline values: CDR1 SGHTA, CDR2 FQGNSA. This CDR3 has 13 residues. Trimming shortened V by 7 bases and J by 3 bases, and 10 bases separated the two germline ends. This CDR3 reads CASTDQANQPQHF. CDR3 bases: TGTGCCAGCACCGATCAGGCCAATCAGCCCCAGCATTTT.

The table lists this clonotype with a few counts. The chain employs TRBV24-1 and TRBJ2-1, with TRBD1 as a possible D gene (6 bases). There are 15 residues in the CDR3. Germline lookup yields CDR1 KGHDR and CDR2 SFDVKD. V was cut by 3 bases and J by 8 bases, with 16 bases left in between. Here the CDR3 reads CATSDTGQPGDEQFF. DNA for the CDR3: TGTGCCACCAGTGATACGGGACAACCAGGGGATGAGCAGTTCTTC.

This clonotype has just a few counts. The chain has TRBV9 and TRBJ2-4; D unresolved. The V end was cut by 0 bases, the J end by 0 bases, with 4 bases between. CDR1 is SGDLS and CDR2 is YYNGEE in the germline V gene. CDR3 length equals 14 residues. This CDR3 is CASSVGIAKNIQYF. The CDR3 DNA reads as TGTGCCAGCAGCGTAGGGATAGCCAAAAACATTCAGTACTTC.

The J gene is TRBJ2-1, the V gene TRBV10-3; D not resolved. The CDR3 runs 14 residues. The germline gives CDR1 ENHRY, CDR2 SYGVKD. Trimming took off 0 bases at V and 4 bases at J, with 7 bases between the two ends. This CDR3 is CAISESVGYNEQFF. The CDR3 DNA follows: TGTGCCATCAGTGAGTCGGTAGGATACAATGAGCAGTTCTTC.

The rearrangement uses TRBV10-3 and TRBJ1-2; D is ambiguous. Germline values: CDR1 ENHRY, CDR2 SYGVKD. V was shortened by 3 bases and J by 3 bases, with 11 bases between the two germline ends. This CDR3 contains 14 residues. CDR3 DNA: TGTGCCATCAGTGACCTGAACGAAGACTATGGCTACACCTTC. This sequence encodes CAISDLNEDYGYTF.

This CDR3 reads CATWTTRRTDTQYF. Here the CDR3 DNA reads TGTGCCACCTGGACAACCCGAAGGACAGATACGCAGTATTTT. J is TRBJ2-3 and V is TRBV28, with D tentatively TRBD1 (5 bases). V dropped 10 bases and J dropped 3 bases, with 17 bases sitting between them. CDR1 and CDR2 from the germline V gene are MDHEN and SYDVKM. The CDR3 spans 14 residues.

V is TRBV4-1 and J is TRBJ1-2, with D maybe TRBD1 (6 bases). Germline V lookup: CDR1 MGHRA, CDR2 YSYEKL. This CDR3 contains 16 residues. The V end lost 0 bases, the J end lost 4 bases, and 15 bases lay between the germline ends. The CDR3, as DNA: TGCGCCAGCAGCCAAGATTTGGGGGCTGGAGTCTATGGCTACACCTTC. It codes for CASSQDLGAGVYGYTF.

The chain uses TRBV7-9 and TRBJ2-7; 8 bases map to TRBD1. CDR1 and CDR2 (germline): SEHNR, FQNEAQ (reference sequence). V shed 5 bases, J shed 4 bases, and the junction held 10 bases outside the gene matches. The CDR3 is 15 amino acids. CDR3 sequence reads: CASSRPGTGVYEQYF. The CDR3 region has the DNA TGTGCCAGCAGCCGGCCGGGGACAGGAGTGTACGAGCAGTACTTC.

The chain joins TRBV20-1 to TRBJ2-5; D remains unclear. Judging by the DNA end, TRBJ2-7 fits better; the J call may be wrong. Germline V gene sequence: CDR1 DFQATT, CDR2 SNEGSKA (reference sequence). There are 15 residues in the CDR3. CDR3 bases: TGCAGTGCTAGAGTTTTGGCAGGTGGGCCGTACGAGCAGTACTTC. This gives the protein CSARVLAGGPYEQYF.

Only a few counts were recorded for this clonotype. The chain employs TRBV4-1 and TRBJ2-7; no definite D call. The V end was cut by 5 bases, the J end by 0 bases, with 20 bases between. Germline V gives CDR1 MGHRA, CDR2 YSYEKL. The CDR3 covers 17 residues. This CDR3 reads CASSELPSGGNSYEQYF. CDR3 coding DNA: TGCGCCAGCAGCGAACTTCCATCCGGTGGGAACTCCTACGAGCAGTACTTC.